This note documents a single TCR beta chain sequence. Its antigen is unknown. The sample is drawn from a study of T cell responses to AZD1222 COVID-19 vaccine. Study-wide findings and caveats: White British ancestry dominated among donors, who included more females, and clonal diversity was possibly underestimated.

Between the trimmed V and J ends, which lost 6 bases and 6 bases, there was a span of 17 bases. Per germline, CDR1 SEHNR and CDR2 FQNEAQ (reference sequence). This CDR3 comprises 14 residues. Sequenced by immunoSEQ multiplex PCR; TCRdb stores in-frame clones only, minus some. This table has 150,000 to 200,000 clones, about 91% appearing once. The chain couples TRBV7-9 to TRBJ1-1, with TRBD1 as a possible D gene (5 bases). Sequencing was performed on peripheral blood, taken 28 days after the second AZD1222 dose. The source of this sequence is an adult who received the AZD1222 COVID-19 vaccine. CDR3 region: CASRYVGTDPEAFF. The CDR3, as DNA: TGTGCCAGCAGGTACGTAGGGACTGACCCTGAAGCTTTCTTT.